The 16 T cell receptor beta chains below were found in one sample sequenced in a study of blood T cell repertoires in COVID-19. Repertoires were generated with immunoSEQ multiplex PCR, while TCRdb's copy carries only in-frame clones and drops some. This sample has 220,000 or so clones, with 90% to 95% found just once. The material sequenced was peripheral blood. The receptors here all came from a man in his 60s with COVID-19, enrolled during active disease.

The chain links TRBV27 to TRBJ1-2, with 7 positions matching TRBD1. The CDR3 is 14 residues long. Germline-derived CDR1 and CDR2 are MNHEY and SMNVEV (reference sequence). V gave up 8 bases and J gave up 4 bases; unmatched junction bases: 10. CDR3 DNA sequence: TGTGCCAGCGGATCCGGGACAGTGCCCTATGGCTACACCTTC. It translates to CASGSGTVPYGYTF.

The chain joins TRBV5-6 to TRBJ2-7; TRBD1 aligns across 10 bases. The germline V gene encodes CDR1 SGHDT and CDR2 YYEEEE. V lost 3 bases, J lost 2 bases, and 5 bases stayed unmatched. CDR3 size: 15 residues. CDR3: CASSWGQGRAYEQYF. CDR3 coding DNA: TGTGCCAGCAGCTGGGGACAGGGGAGGGCCTACGAGCAGTACTTC.

V gene TRBV30 combines with J gene TRBJ1-1, with D possibly being TRBD1 (6 bases). The CDR3 is 13 residues long. Germline CDR1 GTSNPN, CDR2 SVGIG (reference sequence). Trimming took 3 bases from V and 6 from J, leaving 14 bases between them. CDR3 bases: TGTGCCTGGAGGGTACAGGGAATCTCTGAAGCTTTCTTT. It is translated as CAWRVQGISEAFF.

V usage is TRBV29-1 and J usage is TRBJ2-1; TRBD2 aligns across 8 bases. The CDR3 is 17 residues long. Germline V gives CDR1 SQVTM, CDR2 ANQGSEA. With 6 bases clipped from V and 0 bases from J, the junction kept 13 bases outside the gene matches. The DNA for the CDR3 is TGCAGCGTCCCCCGCGGTAGCGGGACGAGCTCCTACAATGAGCAGTTCTTC. Translating gives CSVPRGSGTSSYNEQFF.

The rearrangement joins TRBV10-1 to TRBJ2-7; maybe TRBD2 (5 bases). V was shortened by 5 bases and J by 2 bases, with 16 bases between the two germline ends. In germline, CDR1 is WNHNN, CDR2 SYGVQD (reference sequence). The CDR3 totals 15 residues. The CDR3 DNA sequence: TGCGCCAGCAGTACCGACCGTGTCGGGACCTACGAGCAGTACTTC. Amino acids: CASSTDRVGTYEQYF.

This rearrangement joins TRBV2 to TRBJ2-7, with unresolved D. The CDR3 runs 13 residues. The germline gives CDR1 SNHLY, CDR2 FYNNEI. V lost 5 bases to trimming and J lost 3 bases, with 11 bases between them. CDR3 sequence: CASSRTLLYEQYF. CDR3 nucleotide sequence: TGTGCCAGCAGTCGAACTCTTCTCTACGAGCAGTACTTC. Variable domain in full (rest from reference TRBV2 and TRBJ2-7): EPEVTQTPSHQVTQMGQEVILRCVPISNHLYFYWYRQILGQKVEFLVSFYNNEISEKSEIFDDQFSVERPDGSNFTLKIRSTKLEDSAMYFCASSRTLLYEQYFGPGTRLTVT.

V gene TRBV19 combines with J gene TRBJ2-7, with D perhaps TRBD1 (5 bases). Germline V CDR1 and CDR2: LNHDA, SQIVND (reference sequence). The ends were cut back, 5 bases at V and 3 bases at J, with 11 bases in the middle. The CDR3 is 13 residues long. Here the CDR3 DNA reads TGTGCCAGTAGTGAACTTGACAGCTACGAGCAGTACTTC. This translates into CASSELDSYEQYF.

In its sample, this clone was seen a few times. The chain combines TRBV2 with TRBJ2-1, with TRBD2 as a possible D gene (6 bases). The CDR3 length is 15 residues. Trimming cost V 5 bases and J 0 bases, with 11 bases left between them. The V gene's germline CDR1 is SNHLY and CDR2 FYNNEI. The CDR3 sequence is CASSRLVSSYNEQFF. The CDR3 region has the DNA TGTGCCAGCAGTCGACTAGTTTCCTCCTACAATGAGCAGTTCTTC.

The chain uses TRBV5-1 and TRBJ2-7; 7 nucleotides match TRBD2. This CDR3 is built from 16 residues. Germline CDR1 reads SGHRS; CDR2 reads YFSETQ. The V segment lost 5 bases and the J segment 4 bases; nucleotides outside the gene matches: 15. The CDR3 region is CASSSGGRGRSYEQYF. CDR3 in DNA: TGCGCCAGCAGTTCAGGTGGGAGGGGACGTTCGTACGAGCAGTACTTC.

The chain has TRBV19 and TRBJ2-7; perhaps TRBD1 as D (5 bases). Germline loops: CDR1 LNHDA, CDR2 SQIVND (reference sequence). V lost 4 bases, J lost 1 base, and 11 bases lay in between. This CDR3 comprises 14 residues. CDR3 residues: CASSTPDISYEQYF. CDR3 DNA: TGTGCCAGTAGTACTCCGGACATATCCTACGAGCAGTACTTC.

V usage is TRBV10-3 and J usage is TRBJ2-7, with a tentative D call TRBD2 (5 bases). Per germline, CDR1 ENHRY and CDR2 SYGVKD. V was pared by 6 bases and J by 6 bases, with 24 bases between. CDR3 size: 16 residues. CDR3 DNA sequence: TGTGCCATCAGCGGGTTAGGTCAAGGACTGGGCTCCGAGCAGTACTTC. Translated, it gives CAISGLGQGLGSEQYF.

The V and J genes are TRBV27 and TRBJ2-3; TRBD1 matches 9 bases. The CDR3 covers 14 residues. V lost 6 bases to trimming and J lost 8 bases; unmatched junction nucleotides: 9. The germline gives CDR1 MNHEY, CDR2 SMNVEV (reference sequence). This CDR3 reads CASRPTGGAGTQYF. The DNA for the CDR3 is TGTGCCAGCAGACCTACAGGGGGCGCGGGTACGCAGTATTTT.

J is TRBJ2-5 and V is TRBV2; 7 positions match TRBD2. The ends lost 8 bases at V and 5 bases at J; junction bases unmatched: 8. CDR1 and CDR2 from the germline V gene are SNHLY and FYNNEI. CDR3 length equals 13 residues. CDR3 region: CASGRGSRETQYF. In DNA, the CDR3 is TGTGCCAGCGGGAGGGGCTCCCGTGAGACCCAGTACTTC.

This chain joins TRBV24-1 and TRBJ2-1, with TRBD1 as a possible D gene (5 bases). CDR3 length equals 15 residues. The germline V and J ends were trimmed by 2 bases and 5 bases, with 12 bases remaining between them. The germline gives CDR1 KGHDR, CDR2 SFDVKD. The CDR3: CATSDSRVGHNEQFF. For the CDR3, the DNA is TGTGCCACCAGTGATTCCAGGGTCGGACACAATGAGCAGTTCTTC.

The genes are TRBV7-3 and TRBJ2-1, with D perhaps TRBD1 (6 bases). The germline gives CDR1 SGHTA, CDR2 FQGTGA. The CDR3 spans 15 residues. V lost 5 bases and J 0 bases, leaving 11 bases between the germline ends. CDR3 amino acids: CASSPDRSSYNEQFF. CDR3 nucleotides: TGTGCCAGCAGCCCGGACAGAAGCTCCTACAATGAGCAGTTCTTC.

V usage is TRBV7-9 and J usage is TRBJ1-2; 7 nucleotides line up with TRBD1. CDR1 is SEHNR and CDR2 is FQNEAQ in the germline V gene (reference sequence). J lost 4 bases, V lost 4 bases, and 12 bases had no gene match. The CDR3 has 16 amino acids. In DNA form, the CDR3 reads TGTGCCAGCAGCTACGGGACAGAGAGAAACCCCTATGGCTACACCTTC. Protein sequence: CASSYGTERNPYGYTF.